This is a list of T cell receptor beta chains from one sample in a study of T cell repertoires in cytomegalovirus infection. TCRdb reprocessed the reads with MiXCR, giving one entry per CDR3 protein. Of around 180,000 distinct CDR3 sequences detected, roughly a fifth appear once; the ten largest clones hold around 3.2%. The material sequenced was PBMCs. These receptors originate from a human donor in good health (CMV status not recorded). Some clones in this sample may be carry-over from other donors' samples. The CDR3 runs from the conserved cysteine through the conserved F or W. D genes are given only for firm matches. A clone size is listed for some rows: how often the clone was seen (once, few, many), or a class if it is expanded.

TRBJ1-1	NA	TRBV11-1	few	CASSLGSRWTMNTEAFF	TGTGCCAGCAGCTTAGGGTCCCGTTGGACGATGAACACTGAAGCTTTCTTT
TRBJ2-1	NA	TRBV7-9	few	CASSPSSYNEQFF	TGTGCCAGCAGCCCCAGCTCCTACAATGAGCAGTTCTTC
TRBJ1-1	NA	TRBV19	few	CASSTPGGNIMGAFF	TGTGCCAGTAGTACACCGGGAGGAAATATAATGGGAGCTTTCTTT
TRBJ2-5	NA	TRBV7-6	many	CASSQGGGGQETQYF	TGTGCCAGCAGCCAGGGCGGCGGGGGCCAGGAGACCCAGTACTTC
TRBJ1-1	TRBD1	TRBV11-3	NA	CASSSVTGDPLNTEAFF	TGTGCCAGCAGCTCTGTGACAGGGGATCCGCTGAACACTGAAGCTTTCTTT
TRBJ1-5	TRBD1	TRBV6-1	many	CASREGQGNQPQHF	TGTGCCAGCAGGGAGGGACAGGGAAATCAGCCCCAGCATTTT
TRBJ1-3	NA	TRBV15	few	CATSRAAISGNTIYF	TGTGCCACCAGCAGAGCGGCGATCTCTGGAAACACCATATATTTT
TRBJ2-7	TRBD2	TRBV20-1	NA	CSAGGLAGRPPYEQYF	TGCAGTGCCGGAGGACTAGCGGGCCGACCCCCCTACGAGCAGTACTTC
TRBJ1-6	TRBD1	TRBV4-1	NA	CASSPDRGKSYNSPLHF	TGCGCCAGCAGCCCCGACAGGGGGAAGTCCTATAATTCACCCCTCCACTTT
TRBJ2-7	NA	TRBV28	few	CASSKDPSYEQYF	TGTGCCAGCAGTAAGGACCCTTCCTACGAGCAGTACTTC
TRBJ1-6	NA	TRBV19	few	CASSRQQTSPLHF	TGTGCCAGTAGTCGACAGCAGACATCACCCCTCCACTTT
TRBJ2-3	TRBD2	TRBV5-5	NA	CASSLDPAGGRDTQYF	TGTGCCAGCAGCTTGGATCCAGCGGGGGGGCGGGATACGCAGTATTTT
TRBJ2-1	TRBD2	TRBV7-2	many	CASSLLAGDSSYNEQFF	TGTGCCAGCAGCTTACTAGCGGGAGATAGCTCCTACAATGAGCAGTTCTTC
TRBJ1-2	NA	TRBV3-1	NA	CASSGLGTLPGYTF	TGTGCCAGCAGCGGCCTGGGGACTTTGCCCGGCTACACCTTC
TRBJ1-2	NA	TRBV27	NA	CASTSAANVYGYTF	TGTGCCAGCACCTCAGCCGCTAACGTCTATGGCTACACCTTC
TRBJ2-5	NA	TRBV29-1	NA	CSVGVGYQETQYF	TGCAGCGTTGGGGTGGGTTACCAAGAGACCCAGTACTTC
TRBJ2-3	TRBD2	TRBV7-8	many	CASSLGTSGRKTDTQYF	TGTGCCAGCAGCTTAGGGACTAGCGGGAGAAAGACAGATACGCAGTATTTT
TRBJ2-1	NA	TRBV7-2	many	CASSAGLNYNEQFF	TGTGCCAGCAGCGCAGGATTAAACTACAATGAGCAGTTCTTC
TRBJ2-2	NA	TRBV5-1	NA	CASSLAPLGDTGELFF	TGCGCCAGCAGCTTAGCCCCTCTCGGGGACACCGGGGAGCTGTTTTTT
TRBJ2-2	TRBD1	TRBV11-3	many	CASSLDRMIDF	TGTGCCAGCAGCTTGGACAGGATGATTGATTTT
TRBJ2-1	TRBD1	TRBV14	NA	CASSLLPGQQNNEQFF	TGTGCCAGCAGCCTCCTACCGGGACAGCAAAACAATGAGCAGTTCTTC
TRBJ2-7	TRBD2	TRBV7-2	medium-sized	CASSLSSGRVLREQYF	TGTGCCAGCAGCTTGTCTAGCGGGAGGGTACTACGCGAGCAGTACTTC
TRBJ1-3	NA	TRBV12-3/TRBV12-4	many	CASSSGRRGNTIYF	TGTGCCAGCAGTTCAGGGAGACGGGGAAACACCATATATTTT
TRBJ1-6	TRBD1	TRBV20-1	NA	CSARRQGASNSPLHF	TGCAGTGCTAGAAGACAGGGGGCTAGTAATTCACCCCTCCACTTT
TRBJ2-5	TRBD1	TRBV2	few	CASSEGGQGQETQYF	TGTGCCAGCAGTGAAGGGGGACAGGGCCAAGAGACCCAGTACTTC
TRBJ1-1	NA	TRBV7-3	NA	CASSFSGKETEAFF	TGTGCCAGCAGCTTCTCAGGGAAGGAAACTGAAGCTTTCTTT
TRBJ2-7	NA	TRBV5-6	few	CASSLLNKVYEQYF	TGTGCCAGCAGCTTGTTAAACAAGGTCTACGAGCAGTACTTC